This T cell receptor beta chain derives from a study of pediatric ulcerative colitis. The germline gives CDR1 SQVTM, CDR2 ANQGSEA. This CDR3 is built from 13 residues. V dropped 8 bases and J dropped 3 bases, with 16 bases sitting between them. Clones were read by immunoSEQ multiplex PCR, and TCRdb kept only the in-frame ones, dropping some. The table shows 60,000 or so clones, with about 80% occurring only once. This clone was detected only a few times. This receptor was obtained from a boy aged 5-17 years with moderate ulcerative colitis. This chain uses TRBV29-1 with TRBJ1-2, with D possibly being TRBD1 (5 bases). Sequenced material: blood. The CDR3 spells CSTKPGRDYGYTF. The CDR3 region has the DNA TGCAGCACGAAACCAGGCAGGGACTATGGCTACACCTTC.